This TCR beta chain is from a study of Ad26.COV2.S vaccination and SARS-CoV-2 variants. Study-level background: Ad26.COV2.S shots went into the muscle once or twice, 56 days apart. General study points: Compared with placebo recipients, vaccine recipients had higher spike-specific TCR breadth. Vaccinees reportedly had broad spike-specific CD8+ and CD4+ T cell responses.

Looked up from germline, CDR1 is MNHEY and CDR2 is SVGAGI. Between the trimmed V and J ends, which lost 4 bases and 8 bases, there was a span of 14 bases. The CDR3 is 13 residues long. Method: immunoSEQ multiplex PCR; TCRdb's copy keeps in-frame clones and lacks some. The table shows around 400,000 clones, with about nine tenths occurring only once. Remarks on this clone: Its antigen is undetermined.

The treatment: about 20 received Ad26.COV2.S at low or high dose, single or two shots; roughly five received placebo; per-sample allocation not given. Each sample was drawn 63 days after the first injection (of vaccine or placebo). The gene calls are TRBV6-5 and TRBJ1-1; D remains ambiguous. This clonotype was sampled from a person between 18 and 65 years old who received the Ad26.COV2.S COVID-19 vaccine or a placebo. This sample comprised peripheral blood, obtained in a trial of Ad26.COV2.S vaccine versus placebo. The CDR3 protein is CASSLTNNAEAFF. The CDR3, as DNA: TGTGCCAGCAGTTTAACTAACAATGCCGAAGCTTTCTTT.